The clone carrying this TCR beta chain occurred many times. Its specificity is unknown. RNA transcripts provided the template for amplifying TCR beta CDR3 regions. The first-round RT-PCR employed HTBI primers together with the Qiagen OneStep RT-PCR kit. A multiplex PCR was then performed as the second round. TCRdb reanalysed the multiplex PCR reads using MiXCR and keeps one entry per CDR3 protein. This table has some 350,000 distinct CDR3 sequences, roughly 17% appearing once. The record originates from a study of Graves' ophthalmopathy and Graves' hyperthyroidism. Study-level background: Peripheral blood sampling preceded any treatment and occurred at initial diagnosis.

Study observations and caveats: Distinction of ophthalmopathy from stable hyperthyroidism by a 13-signature model reached almost 90% sensitivity and 70% to 83% specificity.

Germline values: CDR1 DFQATT, CDR2 SNEGSKA (reference sequence). This CDR3 region has 13 residues. Trimming removed 2 bases from V and 4 bases from J, with 11 bases in between. Hyperthyroidism cases were recent diagnoses of under 2 months' duration in people aged 18 to 65. Additional autoimmune diseases, uncontrolled infections, pregnancy or lactation disqualified patients. The receptor comes from an adult woman with stable Graves' hyperthyroidism. The sequencing input was peripheral blood. V usage is TRBV20-1 and J usage is TRBJ1-1; D possibly corresponds to TRBD1 (5 bases). The CDR3 protein is CSARRGAGTEAFF. The DNA for the CDR3 is TGCAGTGCTAGACGAGGGGCGGGCACTGAAGCTTTCTTT.